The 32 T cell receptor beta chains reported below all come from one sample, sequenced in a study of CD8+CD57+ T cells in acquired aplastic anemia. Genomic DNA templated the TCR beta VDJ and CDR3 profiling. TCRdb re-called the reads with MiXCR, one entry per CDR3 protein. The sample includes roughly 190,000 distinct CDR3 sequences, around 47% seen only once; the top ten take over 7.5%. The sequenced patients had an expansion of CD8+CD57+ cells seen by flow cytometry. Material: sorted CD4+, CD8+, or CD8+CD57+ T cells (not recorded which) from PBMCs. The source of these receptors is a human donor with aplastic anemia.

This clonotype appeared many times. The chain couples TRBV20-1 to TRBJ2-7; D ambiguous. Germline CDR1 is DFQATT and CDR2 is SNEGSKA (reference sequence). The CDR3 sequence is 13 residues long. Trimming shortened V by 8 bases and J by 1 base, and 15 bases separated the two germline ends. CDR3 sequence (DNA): TGCAGTATTCTGGCCGATACGTCCTACGAGCAGTACTTC. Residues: CSILADTSYEQYF.

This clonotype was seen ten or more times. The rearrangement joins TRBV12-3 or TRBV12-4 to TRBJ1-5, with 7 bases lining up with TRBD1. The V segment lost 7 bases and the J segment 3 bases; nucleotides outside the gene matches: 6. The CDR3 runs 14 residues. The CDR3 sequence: CASTQGQHNQPQHF. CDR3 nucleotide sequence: TGTGCCAGCACCCAGGGACAGCACAATCAGCCCCAGCATTTT.

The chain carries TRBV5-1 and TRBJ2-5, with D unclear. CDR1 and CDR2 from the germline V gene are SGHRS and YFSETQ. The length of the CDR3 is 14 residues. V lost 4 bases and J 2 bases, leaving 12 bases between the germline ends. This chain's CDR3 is CASSTRAAQETQYF. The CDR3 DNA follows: TGCGCCAGCAGCACCCGGGCAGCTCAAGAGACCCAGTACTTC.

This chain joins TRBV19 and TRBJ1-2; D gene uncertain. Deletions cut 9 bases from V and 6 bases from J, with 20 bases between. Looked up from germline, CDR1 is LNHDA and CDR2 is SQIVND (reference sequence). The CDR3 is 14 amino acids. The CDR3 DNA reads TGTGCCAGCAGTCTCCGGATAGGGTCCCATGGCTACACCTTC. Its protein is CASSLRIGSHGYTF.

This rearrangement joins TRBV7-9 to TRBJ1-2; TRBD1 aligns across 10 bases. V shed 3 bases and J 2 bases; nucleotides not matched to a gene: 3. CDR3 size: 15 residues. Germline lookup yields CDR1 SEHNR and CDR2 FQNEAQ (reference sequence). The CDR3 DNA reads TGTGCCAGCAGCTTCATGGACAGGGGGAACTATGGCTACACCTTC. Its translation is CASSFMDRGNYGYTF.

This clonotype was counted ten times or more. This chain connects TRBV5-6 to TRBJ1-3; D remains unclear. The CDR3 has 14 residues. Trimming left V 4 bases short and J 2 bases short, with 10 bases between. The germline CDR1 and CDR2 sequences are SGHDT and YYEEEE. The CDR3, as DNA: TGTGCCAGCAGCCGACTGTCCCCTGGAAACACCATATATTTT. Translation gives CASSRLSPGNTIYF.

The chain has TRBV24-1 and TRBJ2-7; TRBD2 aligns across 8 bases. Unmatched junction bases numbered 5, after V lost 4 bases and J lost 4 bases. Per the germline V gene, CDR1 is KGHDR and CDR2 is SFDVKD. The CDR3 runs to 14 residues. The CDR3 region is CATSDTGGVYEQYF. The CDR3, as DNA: TGTGCCACCAGTGACACCGGGGGGGTTTACGAGCAGTACTTC.

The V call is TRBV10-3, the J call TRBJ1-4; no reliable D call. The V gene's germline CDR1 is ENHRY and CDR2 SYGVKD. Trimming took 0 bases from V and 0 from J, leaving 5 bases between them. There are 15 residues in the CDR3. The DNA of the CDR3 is TGTGCCATCAGTGAGTCGGGGACAACTAATGAAAAACTGTTTTTT. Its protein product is CAISESGTTNEKLFF.

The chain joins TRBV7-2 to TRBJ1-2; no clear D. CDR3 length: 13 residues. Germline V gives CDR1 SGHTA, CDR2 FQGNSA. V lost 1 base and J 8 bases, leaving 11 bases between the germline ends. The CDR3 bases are TGTGCCAGCAGCTTAGATAGGACGAGGGGCTACACCTTC. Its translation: CASSLDRTRGYTF.

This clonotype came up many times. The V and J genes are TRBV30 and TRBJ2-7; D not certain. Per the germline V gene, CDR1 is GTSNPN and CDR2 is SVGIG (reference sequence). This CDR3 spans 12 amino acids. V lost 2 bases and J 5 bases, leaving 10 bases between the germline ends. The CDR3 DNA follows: TGTGCCTGGAGTCATAGTATCCACGAGCAGTACTTC. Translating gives CAWSHSIHEQYF.

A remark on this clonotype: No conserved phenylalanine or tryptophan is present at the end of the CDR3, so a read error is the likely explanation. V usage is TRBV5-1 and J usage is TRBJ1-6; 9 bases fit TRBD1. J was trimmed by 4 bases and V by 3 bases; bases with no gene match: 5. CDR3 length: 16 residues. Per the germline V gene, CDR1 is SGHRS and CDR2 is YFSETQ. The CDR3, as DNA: TGCGCCAGCAGCTCCTCCGGGACAGGGTATAATTCACCCCTCCACTCT. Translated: CASSSSGTGYNSPLHS.

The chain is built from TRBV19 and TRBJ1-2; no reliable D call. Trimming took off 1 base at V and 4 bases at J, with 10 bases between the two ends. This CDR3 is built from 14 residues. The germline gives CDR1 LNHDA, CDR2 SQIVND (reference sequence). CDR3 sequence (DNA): TGTGCCAGTAGTATAGCCGGGGAAGCCTATGGCTACACCTTC. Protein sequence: CASSIAGEAYGYTF.

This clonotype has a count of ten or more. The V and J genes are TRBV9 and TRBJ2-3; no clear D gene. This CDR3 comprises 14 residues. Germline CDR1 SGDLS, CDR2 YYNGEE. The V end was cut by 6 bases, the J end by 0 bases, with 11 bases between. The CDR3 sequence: CASKRGRSTDTQYF. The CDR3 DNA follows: TGTGCCAGCAAGAGAGGCCGTAGCACAGATACGCAGTATTTT.

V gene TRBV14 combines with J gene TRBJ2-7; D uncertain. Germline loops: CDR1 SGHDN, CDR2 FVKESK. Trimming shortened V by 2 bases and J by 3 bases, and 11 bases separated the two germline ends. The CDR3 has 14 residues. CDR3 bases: TGTGCCAGCAGCCAACGTAGGGAAGACTACGAGCAGTACTTC. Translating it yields CASSQRREDYEQYF.

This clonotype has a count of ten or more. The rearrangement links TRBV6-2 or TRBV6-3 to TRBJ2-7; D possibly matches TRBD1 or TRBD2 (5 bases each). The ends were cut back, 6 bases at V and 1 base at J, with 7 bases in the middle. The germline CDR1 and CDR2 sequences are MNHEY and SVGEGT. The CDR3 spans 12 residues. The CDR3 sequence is CASRRGSYEQYF. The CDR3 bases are TGTGCCAGCAGGAGGGGATCCTACGAGCAGTACTTC.

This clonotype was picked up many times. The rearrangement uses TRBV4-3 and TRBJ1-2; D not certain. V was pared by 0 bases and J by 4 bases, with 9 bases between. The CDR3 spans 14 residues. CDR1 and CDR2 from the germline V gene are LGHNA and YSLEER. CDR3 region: CASSQEEGSYGYTF. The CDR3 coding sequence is TGCGCCAGCAGCCAAGAGGAGGGAAGCTATGGCTACACCTTC.

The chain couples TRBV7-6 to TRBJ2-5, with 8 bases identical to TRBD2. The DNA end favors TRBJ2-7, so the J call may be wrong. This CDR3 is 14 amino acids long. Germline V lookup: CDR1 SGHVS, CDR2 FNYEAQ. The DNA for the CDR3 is TGTGCCAGCAGCTTAGCTAGCGGGACTGACGAGCAGTACTTC. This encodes CASSLASGTDEQYF.

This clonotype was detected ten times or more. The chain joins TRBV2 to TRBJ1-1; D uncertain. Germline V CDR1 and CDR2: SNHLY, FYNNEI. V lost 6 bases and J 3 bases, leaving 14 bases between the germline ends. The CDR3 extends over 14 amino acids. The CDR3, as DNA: TGTGCCAGCAGGTCGATAGGGCCGGACACTGAAGCTTTCTTT. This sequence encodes CASRSIGPDTEAFF.

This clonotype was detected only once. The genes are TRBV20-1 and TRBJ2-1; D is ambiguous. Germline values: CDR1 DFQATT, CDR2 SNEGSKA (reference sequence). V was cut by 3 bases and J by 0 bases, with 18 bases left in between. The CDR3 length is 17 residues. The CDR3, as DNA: TGCAGTGCTAGGGGTCCCGTTGCGGCTAGCTCCTACAATGAGCAGTTCTTC. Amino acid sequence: CSARGPVAASSYNEQFF.

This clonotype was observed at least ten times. The CDR3 sequence: CASSLWAANTEAFF. For the CDR3, the DNA is TGCGCCAGCAGCTTGTGGGCAGCCAACACTGAAGCTTTCTTT. This chain connects TRBV5-1 to TRBJ1-1; D is undetermined. Trimming shortened V by 1 base and J by 2 bases, and 9 bases separated the two germline ends. The length of the CDR3 is 14 residues. CDR1 and CDR2 (germline): SGHRS, YFSETQ. The entire variable domain, with the rest obtained from reference TRBV5-1 and TRBJ1-1, is as follows: KAGVTQTPRYLIKTRGQQVTLSCSPISGHRSVSWYQQTPGQGLQFLFEYFSETQRNKGNFPGRFSGRQFSNSRSEMNVSTLELGDSALYLCASSLWAANTEAFFGQGTRLTVV.

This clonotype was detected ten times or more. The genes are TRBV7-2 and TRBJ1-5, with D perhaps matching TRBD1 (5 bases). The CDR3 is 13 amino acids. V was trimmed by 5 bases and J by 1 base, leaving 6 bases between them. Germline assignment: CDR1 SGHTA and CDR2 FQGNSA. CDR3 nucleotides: TGTGCCAGCAGCCGACAGAGCAATCAGCCCCAGCATTTT. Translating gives CASSRQSNQPQHF.

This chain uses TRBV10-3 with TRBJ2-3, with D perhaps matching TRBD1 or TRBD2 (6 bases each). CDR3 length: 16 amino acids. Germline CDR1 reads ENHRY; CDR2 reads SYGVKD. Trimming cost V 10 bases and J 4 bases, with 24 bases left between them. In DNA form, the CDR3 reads TGTGCCAGTAAGAAGGAGGGGGGTTCAATGGCAGATACGCAGTATTTT. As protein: CASKKEGGSMADTQYF.

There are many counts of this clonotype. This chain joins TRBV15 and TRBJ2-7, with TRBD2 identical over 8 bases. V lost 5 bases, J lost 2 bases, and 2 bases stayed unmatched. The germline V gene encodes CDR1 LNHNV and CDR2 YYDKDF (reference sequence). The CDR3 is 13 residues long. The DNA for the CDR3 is TGTGCCACCAGCGGCGGGAGGCCCTACGAGCAGTACTTC. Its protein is CATSGGRPYEQYF.

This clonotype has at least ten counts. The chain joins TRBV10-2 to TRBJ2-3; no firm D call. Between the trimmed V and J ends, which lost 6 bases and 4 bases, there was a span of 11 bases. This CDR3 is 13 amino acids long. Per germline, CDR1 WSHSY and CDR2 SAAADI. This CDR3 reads CASSRPSPDTQYF. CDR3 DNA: TGCGCCAGCAGCAGACCCTCGCCAGATACGCAGTATTTT.

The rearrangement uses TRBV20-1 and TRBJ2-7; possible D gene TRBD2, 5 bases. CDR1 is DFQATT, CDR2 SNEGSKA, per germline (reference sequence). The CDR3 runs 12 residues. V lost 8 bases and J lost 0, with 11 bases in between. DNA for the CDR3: TGCAGTACGAGGGCTAGCTCCTACGAGCAGTACTTC. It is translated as CSTRASSYEQYF.

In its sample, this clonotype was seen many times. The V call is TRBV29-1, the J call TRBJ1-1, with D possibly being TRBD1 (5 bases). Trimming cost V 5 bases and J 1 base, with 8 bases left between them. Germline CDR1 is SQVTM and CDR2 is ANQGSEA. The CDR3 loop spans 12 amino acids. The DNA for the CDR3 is TGCAGCGTTATTGGGGGGAACACTGAAGCTTTCTTT. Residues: CSVIGGNTEAFF.

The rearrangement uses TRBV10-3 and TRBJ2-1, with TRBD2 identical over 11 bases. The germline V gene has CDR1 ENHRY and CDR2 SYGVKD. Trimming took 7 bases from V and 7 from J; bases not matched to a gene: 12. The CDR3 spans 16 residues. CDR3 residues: CAITEGSGGATNEQFF. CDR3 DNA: TGTGCCATCACCGAGGGTAGCGGGGGGGCCACGAATGAGCAGTTCTTC.

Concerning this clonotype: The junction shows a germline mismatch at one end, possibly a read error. The CDR3 here is CASSLTRQGIYEQYF. CDR3 DNA sequence: TGTGCCAGCAGCCTAACTAGACAGGGAATCTACGAGCAGTACTTC. The chain is built from TRBV7-3 and TRBJ2-7; the match to TRBD1 covers 7 bases. CDR1 is SGHTA and CDR2 is FQGTGA in the germline V gene. The CDR3 has 15 residues.

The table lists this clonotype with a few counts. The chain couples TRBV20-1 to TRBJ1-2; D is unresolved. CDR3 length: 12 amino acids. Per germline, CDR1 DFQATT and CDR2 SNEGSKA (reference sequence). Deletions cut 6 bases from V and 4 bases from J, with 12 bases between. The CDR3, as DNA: TGCAGTGCGATGCCTGGGAGCTATGGCTACACCTTC. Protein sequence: CSAMPGSYGYTF.

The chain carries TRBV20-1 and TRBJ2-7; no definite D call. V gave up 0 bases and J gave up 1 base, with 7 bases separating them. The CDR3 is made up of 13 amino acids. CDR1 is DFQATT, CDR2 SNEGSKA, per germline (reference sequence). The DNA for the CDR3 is TGCAGTGCTAGAGACCAGGCTTCCTACGAGCAGTACTTC. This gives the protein CSARDQASYEQYF.

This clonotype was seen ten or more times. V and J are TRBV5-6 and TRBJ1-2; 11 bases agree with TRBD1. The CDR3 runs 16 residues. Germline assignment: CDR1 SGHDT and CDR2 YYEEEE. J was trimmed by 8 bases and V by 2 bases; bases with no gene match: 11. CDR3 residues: CASSLLGDRGAHGYTF. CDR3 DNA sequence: TGTGCCAGCAGCTTACTGGGGGACAGGGGGGCCCACGGCTACACCTTC.

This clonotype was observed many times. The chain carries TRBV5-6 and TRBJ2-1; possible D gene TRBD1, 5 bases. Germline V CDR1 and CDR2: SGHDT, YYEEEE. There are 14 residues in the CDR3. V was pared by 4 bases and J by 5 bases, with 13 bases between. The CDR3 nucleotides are TGTGCCAGCAGCCTGCTGAAGGGGAACAATGAGCAGTTCTTC. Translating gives CASSLLKGNNEQFF.